This paragraph reports one TCR beta chain. Method: immunoSEQ multiplex PCR; TCRdb's copy keeps in-frame clones and lacks some. The sample lists 80,000 or so clones; about 97% were seen once. This sample is drawn from a study of technical replicates of blood from a handful of donors. The length of the CDR3 is 14 residues. Germline V gene sequence: CDR1 MNHEY, CDR2 SVGAGI. Trimming took 3 bases from V and 4 from J, leaving 12 bases between them. This sequence joins TRBV6-5 and TRBJ1-2; maybe TRBD1 (5 bases). The sample taken for sequencing was T cells isolated from PBMCs. The sequence was obtained from a human donor in good health. The CDR3 DNA reads TGTGCCAGCAGTTATGGGGCAGGGATCTATGGCTACACCTTC. Its protein product is CASSYGAGIYGYTF.